This T cell receptor (beta chain) was obtained from a study of blood T cell repertoires in COVID-19. The CDR3 consists of 12 residues. Looked up from germline, CDR1 is MDHEN and CDR2 is SYDVKM. V shed 10 bases and J shed 4 bases, with 13 bases lying between them. This table comes from immunoSEQ multiplex PCR, and its TCRdb copy is limited to in-frame clones, with some not included. The profile shows around 300,000 clones, about 82% of them singletons. This clone was found once. Sequenced input: peripheral blood. The gene calls are TRBV28 and TRBJ1-1, with D tentatively TRBD1 (5 bases). The TCR originated in a woman aged 45-65 years with active or convalescent COVID-19. DNA of the CDR3: TGTGCCACCCTCGGACAATTCACTGAAGCTTTCTTT. Amino acid sequence: CATLGQFTEAFF.